The source of this T cell receptor (beta chain) is a study of shared clonotypes between healthy human individuals (dated by TCRdb to about 2020). For the wider study: A couple of women and a few men aged 18 to 49 years were included in the cohort. For each donor, CD4 naive and CD4 memory were each run on three plates, CD8 naive on two plates, and CD8 memory on one plate. To estimate repertoire size and how much clonotype sharing occurs between individuals, the study deeply sequenced the blood TCR repertoires of five healthy adults. Libraries were prepared and TCR repertoires were sequenced by different laboratories using diverse techniques, in order to increase sequencing depth and limit assay-specific biases. Per donor, leukapheresis produced somewhere between about 0.8 and 9.5 billion PBMCs.

About this clone itself: No antigen is known for it. Per-base quality was not reported, and no clone a single base away is much larger than it.

What the work shows at the level of the full study, not this receptor alone: Naive subsets generally had larger estimated clonotype richness than memory subsets did. Pairwise subsampling led to the expectation that sequencing depth would affect the degree of clonotype sharing among donors. When a handful of donors were compared, the shared fraction of clonotypes was about 5.4% for naive CD4, about 4% for naive CD8, 2.3% for memory CD4, and about 0.36% for memory CD8. Higher generation probabilities were observed for clonotypes shared by all four sorted-subset donors than for non-shared clonotypes. Sampling was restricted to blood, and TCR repertoires in tissue are likely to differ from TCR repertoires in blood. Rarefaction of sorted-subset datasets indicated incomplete sequencing despite the large sequencing depth. The small number of donors limited the genetic and exposure-history diversity represented.

Donors were healthy HIV-negative adults with no recently reported acute infections or vaccinations. Every donor was a Caucasian adult residing in Nashville, Tennessee, USA. Magnetic negative selection was used to enrich CD4+ T cells, after which naive cells were positively selected on CD45RA and the negative fraction became the memory subset. After blood collection by leukapheresis, PBMCs were isolated using Ficoll-Histopaque density gradient centrifugation and then cryopreserved in the vapor phase of liquid nitrogen. Analytical flow cytometry was used to check the purity and quantity of each magnetically sorted T cell population. From each sorted fraction, genomic DNA was isolated and quantified by UV absorbance on a Nanodrop 2000c. Using the deep immunoSEQ assay, TCR CDR3 regions were amplified from genomic DNA by multiplex PCR. For each cell subset, the extracted genomic DNA was distributed evenly across all wells of several immunoSEQ 96-well plates, and each plate served as one replicate. For sorted subsets, roughly 200 ng of genomic DNA, equivalent to roughly 33,000 T cell genomes, went into each replicate PCR. Purified libraries were measured with a Qubit 3.0 fluorometer, size-checked on a Bioanalyzer 2100, and measured again with the KAPA Library Quantification kit. Each immunoSEQ 96-well plate was sequenced on its own single-read 150-cycle Illumina NextSeq 550 flow cell. Per the original workflow: The immunoSEQ output contained only junctional sequences without quality scores, so filtering could not match that applied to full-length reads. Sequences were annotated with PyIR, a Python wrapper for IgBLAST v1.9, using IMGT germline references to assign V/J genes and CDR3. Reads with weak V/J assignments (E-value above 1e-6), missing CDR3, stop codons, out-of-frame junctions, or ambiguous translated residues were removed. V3J clonotypes were defined as sequences sharing the same inferred V gene, J gene, and CDR3 amino acid sequence. The percentage overlap between two repertoires was calculated by dividing the number of shared unique clonotypes by the size of the smaller repertoire. RTK rarefaction, the Chao1 estimator, and Recon v2.1 estimates of unobserved clonotypes were used to assess repertoire richness. OLGA was used to compute generation probabilities for all TCRbeta clonotypes that the gDNA method yielded from a few donors. Drawn from immuneACCESS, this table holds only the in-frame rearrangements with V and J called that TCRdb kept. Clones are partly lost; checked studies trace under half to an unresolved V gene and leave the rest unexplained. That table supplies the V and J calls and clone size; D and trimming were determined from the DNA. In all, the sample holds more than 500,000 clones, and roughly 95% of those were seen once. Approximately 0.06% of the sample is held by the ten biggest clonotypes.

The CDR3 contains 14 residues, cysteine and phenylalanine counted. This entry keeps only the CDR3 DNA: 42 bases, framed from base 1. From the germline V gene (reference sequence), CDR1 is MNHEY and CDR2 is SMNVEV. Trimming accounts for 2 bases at V and 5 bases at J, while the number of junction bases matched to no gene is 5. The chain was built from TRBV27 and TRBJ2-7; TRBD2 fits 8 bases in the junction. This receptor was obtained from a woman in her 30s in good health. The sample comprised naive CD4+ T cells sorted from blood. Interpreted using the paper, the cell subset or site label stands for: CD45RA+ positively selected. The nucleotide sequence is given as TGTGCCAGCAGTTTAAGCGGGAGACGGGACGAGCAGTACTTC. The translation is CASSLSGRRDEQYF.